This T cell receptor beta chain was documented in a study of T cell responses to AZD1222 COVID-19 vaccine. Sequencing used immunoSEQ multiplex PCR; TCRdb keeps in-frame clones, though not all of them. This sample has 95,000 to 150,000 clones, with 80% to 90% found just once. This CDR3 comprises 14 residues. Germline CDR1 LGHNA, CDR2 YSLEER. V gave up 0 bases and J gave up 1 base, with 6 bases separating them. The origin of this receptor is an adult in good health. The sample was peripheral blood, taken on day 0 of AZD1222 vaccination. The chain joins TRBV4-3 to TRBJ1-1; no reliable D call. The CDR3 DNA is TGCGCCAGCAGCCAAGATGGTGGGAACACTGAAGCTTTCTTT. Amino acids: CASSQDGGNTEAFF.